This T cell receptor beta chain was documented in a study of T cell responses to AZD1222 COVID-19 vaccine (dated by TCRdb to the early 2020s). In terms of the full investigation: TCR sequencing covered fewer than 250 trial participants: roughly 200 given two doses of AZD1222 and about 26 given two doses of MenACWY control vaccine. Trial participants were enrolled by age into subgroups of 18-55, 56-69 and 70-plus years, and around 150, 28 and 57 TCR-sequenced participants, respectively, were included in these subgroups.

The CDR3 regions of human TCRbeta chains were subjected to immunosequencing. The authors' pipeline ran thus. Repertoire TCRs were checked for matches against a reference library of SARS-CoV-2-specific TCRs that had been generated using the MIRA antigen-specificity platform. Breadth was defined as the fraction of unique TCRs that were SARS-CoV-2-associated. Depth was defined as the fraction of total T cells that were SARS-CoV-2-associated. Using the MIRA data, each spike-specific TCR was mapped to the spike region that the TCR reacts to and placed in a CD4 or CD8 class. Log10-transformed breadth and depth values were compared by one-way ANOVA with Sidak's multiple comparisons tests. The table was pulled from immuneACCESS by TCRdb, which kept in-frame rearrangements only. Such tables lose some clones; where checked, under half of the loss comes from unresolved V genes, and the rest has no known cause. The DNA was the basis for D and trimming; V, J and clone size are from that table. For this sample the table gives around 140,000 clones, of which approximately 91% were detected only once. Approximately 2.1% of the sample is held by the ten biggest clonotypes.

Results and caveats for the whole study, not just this receptor: The 56-69-year group was small, and its depth increase did not reach significance, likely because of low power. After two AZD1222 doses, spike-specific TCR breadth and depth were significantly higher than at day 0 and than in MenACWY recipients. Reportedly, almost half of the unique spike-specific TCRs recognized epitopes lying outside the regions that are mutated in the B.1.351 and B.1.1.7 variants. Participants were mostly white British and included more females than males, and it was suggested by the authors that clonal diversity may have been underestimated. CD4 TCRs associated with the vaccine covered the entire spike protein, and the dominant responses were in regions 160-218 and 743-854. Because no day 14 peak-response samples were available, repertoires were characterized only after the peak T cell response. Only a handful of AZD1222 recipients were SARS-CoV-2 seropositive at baseline, limiting conclusions about previously exposed vaccinees.

The time point label corresponds to: about 28 days (+/-7) after the second vaccine dose. Because spike-specific TCR depth and breadth did not differ between the two schedules, AZD1222 recipients who got a second dose at roughly 4 weeks were pooled with those who got a second dose at roughly 12 weeks. Vaccinee samples were obtained from the UK trials COV001 and COV002, which included a single-blind randomized controlled phase 2/3 trial of AZD1222 (ChAdOx1 nCoV-19) in healthy adults. For TCRbeta chain sequencing, PBMC samples were collected from trial participants at day 0 and at day 28 after the second dose. Relative to germline, V is missing 3 bases and J is missing 2 bases, with 10 bases of the junction outside any gene match. Inclusive of the bounding cysteine and phenylalanine, the CDR3 is 18 residues long. Only the CDR3 part of the read is kept: 54 bases, read in frame from the first base. CDR1 and CDR2 are drawn from the germline V gene (reference sequence): LNHDA, SQIVND.

On this clone: It lacks a known antigen. Qualities for individual bases were not recorded, and no much larger clone is one base off.

The sequenced sample was peripheral blood, obtained 28 days after the second AZD1222 dose. The clonotype comes from an adult who received the AZD1222 COVID-19 vaccine. The chain employs TRBV19 and TRBJ1-5; the central 10 bases match TRBD1. The DNA reads TGTGCCAGTAGTATGGGGACAGGGGCCCTTTTAGGCAATCAGCCCCAGCATTTT. Its amino acids are CASSMGTGALLGNQPQHF. With the rest looked up from the reference TRBV19 and TRBJ1-5 genes rather than sequenced, the full variable domain is DGGITQSPKYLFRKEGQNVTLSCEQNLNHDAMYWYRQDPGQGLRLIYYSQIVNDFQKGDIAEGYSVSREKKESFPLTVTSAQKNPTAFYLCASSMGTGALLGNQPQHFGDGTRLSIL.